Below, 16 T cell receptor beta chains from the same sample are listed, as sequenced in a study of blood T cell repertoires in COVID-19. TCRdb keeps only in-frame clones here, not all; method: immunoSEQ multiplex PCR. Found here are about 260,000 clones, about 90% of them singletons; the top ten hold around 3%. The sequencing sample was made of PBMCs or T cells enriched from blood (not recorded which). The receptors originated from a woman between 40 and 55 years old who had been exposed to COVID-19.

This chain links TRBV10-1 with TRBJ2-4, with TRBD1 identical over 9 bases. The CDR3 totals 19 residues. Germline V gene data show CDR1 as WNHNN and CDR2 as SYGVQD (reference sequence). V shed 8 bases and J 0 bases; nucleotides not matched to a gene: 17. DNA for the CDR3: TGCGCCAGCCTAAATTTTTCTGTATGGACAGGGGTAGCCAAAAACATTCAGTACTTC. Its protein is CASLNFSVWTGVAKNIQYF.

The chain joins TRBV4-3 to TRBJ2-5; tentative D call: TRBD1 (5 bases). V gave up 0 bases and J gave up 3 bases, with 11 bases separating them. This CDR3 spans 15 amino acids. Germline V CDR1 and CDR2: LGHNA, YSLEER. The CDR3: CASSQDWAGKETQYF. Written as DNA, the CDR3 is TGCGCCAGCAGCCAAGATTGGGCAGGGAAAGAGACCCAGTACTTC.

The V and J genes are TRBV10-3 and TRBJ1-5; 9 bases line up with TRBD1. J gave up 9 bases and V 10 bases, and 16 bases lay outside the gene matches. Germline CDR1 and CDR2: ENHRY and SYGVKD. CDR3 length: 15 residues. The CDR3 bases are TGTGCCAGTCGGAACGGGACAGGGACACGGTGGCCCCAGCATTTT. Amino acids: CASRNGTGTRWPQHF.

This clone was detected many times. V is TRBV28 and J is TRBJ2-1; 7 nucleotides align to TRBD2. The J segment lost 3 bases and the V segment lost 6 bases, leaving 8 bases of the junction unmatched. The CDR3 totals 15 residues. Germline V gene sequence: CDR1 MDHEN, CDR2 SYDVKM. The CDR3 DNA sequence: TGTGCCAGCAGCCTCCTAGCGGAGGACTACAATGAGCAGTTCTTC. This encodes CASSLLAEDYNEQFF.

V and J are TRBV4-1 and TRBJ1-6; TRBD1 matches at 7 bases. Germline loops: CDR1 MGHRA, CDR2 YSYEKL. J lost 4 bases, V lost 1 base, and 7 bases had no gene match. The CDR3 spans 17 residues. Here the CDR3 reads CASSQGGTGQYNSPLHF. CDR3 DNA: TGCGCCAGCAGCCAAGGGGGAACGGGACAGTATAATTCACCCCTCCACTTT.

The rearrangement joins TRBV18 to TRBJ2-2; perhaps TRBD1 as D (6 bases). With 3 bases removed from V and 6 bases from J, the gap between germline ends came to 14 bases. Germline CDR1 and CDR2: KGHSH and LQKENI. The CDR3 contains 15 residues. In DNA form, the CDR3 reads TGTGCCAGCTCACCGTCCTGGACAGCCGCCGGGGAGCTGTTTTTT. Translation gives CASSPSWTAAGELFF.

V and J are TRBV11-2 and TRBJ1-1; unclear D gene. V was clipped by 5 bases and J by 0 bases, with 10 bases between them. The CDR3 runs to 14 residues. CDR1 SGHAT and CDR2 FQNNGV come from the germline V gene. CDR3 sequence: CASSPNTVNTEAFF. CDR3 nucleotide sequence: TGTGCCAGCAGCCCGAATACGGTGAACACTGAAGCTTTCTTT.

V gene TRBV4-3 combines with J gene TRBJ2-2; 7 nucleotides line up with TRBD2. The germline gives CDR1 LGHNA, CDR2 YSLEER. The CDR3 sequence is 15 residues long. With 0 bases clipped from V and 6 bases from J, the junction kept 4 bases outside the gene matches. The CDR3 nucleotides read TGCGCCAGCAGCCAAGAGGGTACTAGCGCCGGGGAGCTGTTTTTT. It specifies CASSQEGTSAGELFF.

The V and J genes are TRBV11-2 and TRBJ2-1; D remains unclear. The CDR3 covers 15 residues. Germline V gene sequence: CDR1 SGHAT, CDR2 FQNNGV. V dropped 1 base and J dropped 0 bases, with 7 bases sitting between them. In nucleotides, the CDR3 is TGTGCCAGCAGCTTAGGTTTCCTCTCCTACAATGAGCAGTTCTTC. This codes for CASSLGFLSYNEQFF.

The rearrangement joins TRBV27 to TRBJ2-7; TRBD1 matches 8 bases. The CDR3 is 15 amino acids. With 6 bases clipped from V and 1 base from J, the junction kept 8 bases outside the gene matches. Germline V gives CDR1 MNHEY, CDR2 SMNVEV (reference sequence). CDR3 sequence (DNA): TGTGCCAGCAGATTAAACACAGGGGGATCCTACGAGCAGTACTTC. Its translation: CASRLNTGGSYEQYF.

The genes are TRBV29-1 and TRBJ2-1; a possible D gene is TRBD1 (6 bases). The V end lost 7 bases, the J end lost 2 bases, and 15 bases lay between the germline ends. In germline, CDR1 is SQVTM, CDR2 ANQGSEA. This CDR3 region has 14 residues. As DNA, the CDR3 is TGCAGCGCCTACCAGGGGCCTCCCTACAATGAGCAGTTCTTC. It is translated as CSAYQGPPYNEQFF.

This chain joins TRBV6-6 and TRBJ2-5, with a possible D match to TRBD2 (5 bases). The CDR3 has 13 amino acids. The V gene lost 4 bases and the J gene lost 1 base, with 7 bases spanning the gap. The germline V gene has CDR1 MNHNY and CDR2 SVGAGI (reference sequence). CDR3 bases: TGTGCCAGCAGTTTAGGGAGCCAAGAGACCCAGTACTTC. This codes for CASSLGSQETQYF.

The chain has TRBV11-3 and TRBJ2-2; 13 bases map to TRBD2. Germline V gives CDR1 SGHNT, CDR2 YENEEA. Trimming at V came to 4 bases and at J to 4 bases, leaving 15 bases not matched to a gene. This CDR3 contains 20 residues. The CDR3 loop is CASSSTSLLAGGGGTGELFF. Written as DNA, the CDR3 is TGTGCCAGCAGCTCCACCTCCTTACTAGCGGGAGGGGGAGGCACCGGGGAGCTGTTTTTT.

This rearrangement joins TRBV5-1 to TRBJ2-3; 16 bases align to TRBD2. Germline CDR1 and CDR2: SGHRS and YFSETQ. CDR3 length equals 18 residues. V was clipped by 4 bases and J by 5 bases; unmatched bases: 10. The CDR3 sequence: CASSGSGTSGGAGDTQYF. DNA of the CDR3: TGCGCCAGCAGCGGGTCCGGGACTAGCGGGGGGGCAGGAGATACGCAGTATTTT.

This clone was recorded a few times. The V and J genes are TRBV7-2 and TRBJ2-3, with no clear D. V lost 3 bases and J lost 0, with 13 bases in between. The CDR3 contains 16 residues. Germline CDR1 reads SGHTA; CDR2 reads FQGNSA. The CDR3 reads CASSLTSRPSTDTQYF. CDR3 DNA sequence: TGTGCCAGCAGCTTGACTTCACGCCCTAGCACAGATACGCAGTATTTT.

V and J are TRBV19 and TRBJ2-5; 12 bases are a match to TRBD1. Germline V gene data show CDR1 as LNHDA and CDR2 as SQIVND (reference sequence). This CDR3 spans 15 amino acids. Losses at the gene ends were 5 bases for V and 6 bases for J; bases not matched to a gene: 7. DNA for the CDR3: TGTGCCAGTAGTCCGGGACAGGGGGCGGGAAAGACCCAGTACTTC. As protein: CASSPGQGAGKTQYF.